A selection of T cell receptor beta chains follows, all from one sample in a study of T cell changes during pregnancy in multiple sclerosis. Measured with immunoSEQ multiplex PCR; TCRdb has only the in-frame clones, and not every one. The sample includes under 55,000 clones, roughly 93% of them seen just once. The sample was PBMCs (not recorded whether the cells were cultured). Receptors were obtained from a female donor with multiple sclerosis, enrolled in a pregnancy study. The CDR3 runs from the conserved cysteine through the conserved F or W. The order of the fields is V gene, CDR3 protein.

>TRBV21-1
CASLPVGSLQETQYF
>TRBV10-2
CASRGTGGRNSNQPQHF
>TRBV28
CASSLRRGRSHPAEGQSTGELFF
>TRBV5-5
CASSLEVAGVPDTQYF
>TRBV10-2
CASSEGRESEQFF
>TRBV7-7
CASSPGGGETQYF
>TRBV27
CASCRRIVGPCEKLFF
>TRBV10-1
CASSESSGRGETQYF
>TRBV28
CASTPAGVRYGYTF
>TRBV30
CARSIQGASYGYTF
>TRBV29-1
CSVTSGGDGYTF
>TRBV4-1
CASSQGPGPVETQYF
>TRBV12-5
CASALGLAGTGELFF
>TRBV28
CASSLWGGQRDEQYF
>TRBV28
CASTEGQGHGYTF
>TRBV19
CASIPQGTGELFF
>TRBV7-9
CASSLVGQGANYGYTF